The clone carrying this T cell receptor beta chain came up once. Its antigen is not known. After removal of 5 bases from V and 7 bases from J, the junction contained 10 bases not matched to a gene. Germline V lookup: CDR1 SEHNR, CDR2 FQNEAQ (reference sequence). This CDR3 spans 15 amino acids. The sample originates from a study of T cell responses to AZD1222 COVID-19 vaccine. The table came from immunoSEQ multiplex PCR; TCRdb's copy has only in-frame clones and leaves some out. The table lists some 130,000 clones, approximately 91% of them singletons. Notes on the study in general: Just a handful of people given AZD1222 tested seropositive at baseline. Spike-specific TCR breadth and depth grew following two AZD1222 doses. CD4 TCRs linked to vaccination spanned spike, dominating at 160-218 and 743-854. Nearly half of spike-specific TCRs reportedly target variant regions that are unmutated in the B.1.351 and B.1.1.7 variants.

The material was peripheral blood, obtained 28 days after the second AZD1222 dose. The V gene is TRBV7-9, the J gene TRBJ2-1; 8 bases are a match to TRBD2. The receptor was derived from an adult who received the AZD1222 COVID-19 vaccine. CDR3 loop: CASSRRSSGQNEQFF. The CDR3 nucleotides read TGTGCCAGCAGCCGCCGGTCTAGCGGGCAGAATGAGCAGTTCTTC.